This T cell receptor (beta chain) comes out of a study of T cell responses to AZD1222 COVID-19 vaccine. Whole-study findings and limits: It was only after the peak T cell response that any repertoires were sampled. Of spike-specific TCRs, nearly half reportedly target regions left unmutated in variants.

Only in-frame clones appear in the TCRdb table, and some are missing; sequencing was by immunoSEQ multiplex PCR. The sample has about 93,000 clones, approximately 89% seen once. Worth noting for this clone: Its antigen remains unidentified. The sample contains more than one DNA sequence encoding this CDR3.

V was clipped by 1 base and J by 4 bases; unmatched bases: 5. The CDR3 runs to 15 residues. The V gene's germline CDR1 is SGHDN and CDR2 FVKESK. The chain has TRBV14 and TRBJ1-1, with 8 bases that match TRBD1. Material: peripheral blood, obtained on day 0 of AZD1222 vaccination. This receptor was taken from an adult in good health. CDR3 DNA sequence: TGTGCCAGCAGCCAAGCAGGGGGCCGGGGCACTGAAGCTTTCTTT. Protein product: CASSQAGGRGTEAFF.